This T cell receptor (beta chain) appears in the sequencing data of a study of blood T cells in healthy people across ages (dated by TCRdb to between 2014 and 2016). Turning to the overall study: In model experiments, template switching captured roughly one uniquely barcoded TCR beta cDNA molecule for every two T cells. The study measured age-related changes in TCR beta repertoire diversity using deep sequencing normalized with unique cDNA molecular identifiers. Four age groups were formed from the donors: young (average 16 years), middle-aged (around 40), aged (62) and long-lived (82). The study analyzed two additional independent replicas of 1 million unique cDNA reads from the same blood draw for two donors, one aged 18 to 30 and one aged 80 or older. What the authors observed across the whole study: Because the CMV infection status of the donors was unknown, age-related changes in expanded clonotypes may potentially have been confounded. Total diversity estimates from one million sequenced T cells were considered lower bounds and underestimates. Compared with the aged group, more naive CD4+ T cells, fewer expanded clones and increased TCR diversity were shown by the long-lived group, suggesting age selection. Observed TCR beta diversity per million T cells fell roughly linearly with age, and a significant reduction was already apparent by age roughly 40. Bulk unsorted PBMC profiling prevented conclusive comparison of naive and antigen-experienced compartments. There was a strong correlation between observed TCR beta diversity and the percentage of naive T cells measured by flow cytometry.

Systemically healthy Caucasian individuals from Russia, 35 to 50 in total and aged 6 to 90 years, were included as donors. Each donor gave roughly 9 milliliters of peripheral blood, drawn into EDTA-treated Vacutainer tubes. Ficoll-Paque density-gradient centrifugation was used to isolate PBMCs, with at least 6.5 million obtained per sample. Trizol reagent was used to extract total RNA from PBMCs, with at least 6 micrograms per sample. Naive CD45RAhigh/CD27high T cell percentages were measured by flow cytometry on a PBMC aliquot from every donor. Library prep was done by 5' RACE. This sample was sequenced with an Illumina HiSeq 2500. A second PCR of roughly 7 to 12 cycles was run with a J-beta primer mix and a sample-barcoded 5' primer. A unique molecular identifier was introduced onto each TCR beta cDNA molecule by a template-switch 5' adaptor carrying 12 random nucleotides. At least 2.5 million CDR3-containing paired-end reads were obtained from each sample. First-strand cDNA synthesis was performed from all RNA using the Mint cDNA synthesis kit, with priming by a TRBC-specific oligonucleotide. Following uracil-DNA glycosylase treatment, a first 18-cycle PCR with universal primers M1SS and BC2_uni_R was performed on all cDNA. From the authors' description of their analysis: For normalization, 1 million high-quality reads were randomly selected from each sample, with every read carrying a distinct molecular identifier. Reads with shared molecular identifiers were discarded instead of being binned into consensus sequences. MiTCR, run with a Q25 quality threshold and the strictest error-elimination algorithm, handled CDR3 identification, clonotype clustering and error correction. Lower-bound total TCR beta diversity was estimated with a nonparametric unseen species model using Euler transformation. The public sequencing data were trimmed at Q25 with fastp and processed into clonotypes with MiXCR by TCRdb, which kept only in-frame beta chains. Each CDR3 protein gets just one entry, which takes the most common genes and DNA from the rows behind it. The V and J calls and clone size are TCRdb's, not the authors'. The table for this sample lists roughly 700,000 distinct CDR3 sequences; 25% of them were counted only once. 9.4% of the sample rests with the top ten.

This clonotype was observed a handful of times. Its recognized antigen is unknown. Qualities for individual bases were not recorded, and no much larger clone is one base off. V is clipped by 0 bases and J by 5 bases, and the sequence between their germline boundaries is 10 bases long. From the cysteine through the phenylalanine, the CDR3 covers 14 amino acids. Of the read, only the CDR3 DNA is kept; its 42 bases are in frame from base 1. The germline V gene encodes CDR1 LGHDT and CDR2 YNNKEL (reference sequence). These data were likewise used in another study, on T cells of mothers and their children. The second source states: Donors were nine systemically healthy Caucasian individuals: three mothers and their six children. cDNA synthesis used all of the extracted RNA, with approximately 1.4 ug of RNA in each 15 ul reaction. Sample barcodes and 2-4 random nucleotides were added via the M1S primer in the second PCR. Each mother yielded over 9 million TCR beta CDR3 reads and each child 2.5 million to 3 million reads. TCR recombination output is similarly shaped by thymic selection in related and unrelated pairs, with a minor effect exerted by inherited differences. Normalized repertoire overlap was always found to be slightly, but never significantly, higher in related mother-child pairs than in unrelated mother-child pairs. No persistent microchimeric T cell clones were found, with a detection sensitivity of around 100 clones per million clonotypes. In the study, deep NGS was used to compare the TCR beta repertoires of mothers and children, and features distinguishing related mother-child pairs from unrelated individuals were sought. The mean age was approximately 41 +/- 4 years for the mothers and about 12 +/- 4 years for the children. After adapters were ligated using NEBNext reagents, the libraries underwent 100+100 nt paired-end sequencing on an Illumina HiSeq 2000. To avoid cross-contamination, the mother libraries and the child libraries were prepared a month apart and sequenced in separate runs. For each donor, between about 500,000 and 2,100,000 distinct TCR beta clonotypes were identified. Naive TCR beta clonotypes were estimated from low-frequency clonotypes matched to each donor's FACS-determined naive share, without sorting.

Sequencing was performed on blood. The sequence joins TRBV3-1 to TRBJ2-5; the D gene is perhaps TRBD2, from 6 matching bases. This TCR was sampled from a boy younger than 18 in good health. In nucleotides, the sequence is TGTGCCAGCAGCCAAGATTCTAGCGTGGAGACCCAGTACTTC. Its amino acids are CASSQDSSVETQYF.